This T cell receptor (beta chain) was identified during a study of OX40 agonist ivuxolimab in advanced cancers. Study information: Partial responses were achieved by three patients, one with hepatocellular carcinoma and two with cutaneous melanoma.

Overall study findings and caveats: The CD4+ and CD8+ T cells in the blood had expanded clonally by week 6 at 0.1 to 3.0 mg/kg.

TCRdb's copy holds only in-frame clones and misses some; the assay was immunoSEQ multiplex PCR. The sample includes about 120,000 clones, about 93% seen only once; the top ten take approximately 0.15%. This clone was detected once. Its antigen is currently unknown. The CDR3 contains 13 residues. Germline V gene data show CDR1 as LGHNA and CDR2 as YSLEER. V was pared by 0 bases and J by 7 bases, with 7 bases between. The sequence came from an adult with an advanced solid tumor such as melanoma, head and neck, liver or kidney cancer. Specimen: CD4+ or CD8+ T cells sorted from blood, collected in a trial of the OX40 agonist ivuxolimab. J is TRBJ1-5 and V is TRBV4-3, with D hard to call. The chain's CDR3 is CASSQERSQPQHF. In DNA, the CDR3 is TGCGCCAGCAGCCAAGAACGATCCCAGCCCCAGCATTTT.